The 2 T cell receptor beta chains reported below all come from one sample, sequenced in a study of OX40 agonist ivuxolimab in advanced cancers. Method: immunoSEQ multiplex PCR; TCRdb's copy keeps in-frame clones and lacks some. This table has over 35,000 clones, under 90% appearing once. Sequences were derived from CD4+ or CD8+ T cells sorted from blood, sampled in a trial of the OX40 agonist ivuxolimab. The receptors here all came from an adult with an advanced solid tumor such as melanoma, head and neck, liver or kidney cancer.

The chain couples TRBV21-1 to TRBJ2-1. TRBV21-1 is a pseudogene segment. This CDR3 is built from 12 residues. The CDR3 bases are TGTGCCAGCAGAAAAGGGTGCAATGAGCAGTTCTTC. It specifies CASRKGCNEQFF.

The chain carries TRBV19 and TRBJ1-1; D uncertain. The CDR3 spans 13 residues. Germline V lookup: CDR1 LNHDA, CDR2 SQIVND (reference sequence). Trimming cost V 3 bases and J 1 base, with 6 bases left between them. The CDR3 nucleotides are TGTGCCAGTAGTATCTCGGGGAACACTGAAGCTTTCTTT. This encodes CASSISGNTEAFF.